Sequencing of this T cell receptor beta chain was carried out in a study of post-analysis software for immune sequencing data. Unique molecular identifiers featured in each of the TCR beta cDNA libraries. TCRdb reprocessed the PCR reads via MiXCR and lists one record per CDR3 protein. The data show 820,000 or so distinct CDR3 sequences, 53% seen once. In this sample, this clonotype turned up once. Its target is not known. Study-level findings and limits: About five TRBV segments appeared more often in patients than in controls, and TRBV5-6, TRBV5-1 and TRBV20-1 were among these.

CDR3 length equals 13 residues. CDR1 and CDR2 from the germline V gene are SNHLY and FYNNEI. V shed 7 bases and J shed 6 bases, with 16 bases lying between them. Source material: blood. The TCR originated in a girl aged 5 to 17 with multiple sclerosis. The chain has TRBV2 and TRBJ2-7, with D possibly TRBD2 on 5 matching bases. CDR3 in amino acids: CASNTPLSAEQYF. CDR3 nucleotides: TGTGCCAGCAATACGCCCCTTAGCGCCGAGCAGTACTTC. The full variable domain, its missing parts supplied by reference TRBV2 and TRBJ2-7, is EPEVTQTPSHQVTQMGQEVILRCVPISNHLYFYWYRQILGQKVEFLVSFYNNEISEKSEIFDDQFSVERPDGSNFTLKIRSTKLEDSAMYFCASNTPLSAEQYFGPGTRLTVT.